These T cell receptor beta chains were read from a single sample in a study of blood T cell repertoires in COVID-19. Data came from immunoSEQ multiplex PCR; TCRdb stores just in-frame clones and leaves some out. The repertoire consists of 95,000 to 110,000 clones, with over 60% occurring once and the leading ten covering 4.3%. Sequencing was performed on peripheral blood. The source of these receptors is a man aged 70-80 years with acute or convalescent COVID-19. Both conserved end residues are part of each CDR3. Each record gives: clone size, D gene, J gene, V gene, CDR3 protein, CDR3 DNA. A D gene is named only where the DNA matches it firmly. The size entry is marked missing in some rows and otherwise reads once, few, many or a size class.

size: -; D: TRBD1; J: TRBJ1-2; V: TRBV6-5; CDR3: CASSYSPGQGNYGYTF; DNA: TGTGCCAGCAGTTACTCGCCGGGACAGGGGAACTATGGCTACACCTTC
size: -; D: -; J: TRBJ1-1; V: TRBV27; CDR3: CASRRTGGPEAFF; DNA: TGTGCCAGCAGGCGGACGGGGGGGCCTGAAGCTTTCTTT
size: -; D: TRBD1; J: TRBJ1-1; V: TRBV7-7; CDR3: CASSLRLRTGNTEAFF; DNA: TGTGCTAGCAGCTTAAGACTTCGGACAGGGAACACTGAAGCTTTCTTT
size: -; D: TRBD2; J: TRBJ2-1; V: TRBV5-1; CDR3: CASSLAGGPWDEQFF; DNA: TGCGCCAGCAGCTTAGCGGGGGGGCCTTGGGATGAGCAGTTCTTC
size: -; D: -; J: TRBJ2-1; V: TRBV27; CDR3: CASSSVVGQGIYNEQFF; DNA: TGTGCCAGCAGTTCGGTTGTAGGGCAGGGGATTTACAATGAGCAGTTCTTC
size: -; D: TRBD1; J: TRBJ2-3; V: TRBV3-1/TRBV3-2; CDR3: CASSRTGGGEGTQYF; DNA: TGTGCCAGCAGCCGGACAGGGGGCGGTGAGGGGACGCAGTATTTT
size: -; D: TRBD1; J: TRBJ2-3; V: TRBV6-6; CDR3: CASDLTGEADTQYF; DNA: TGTGCCAGCGACCTGACAGGGGAGGCAGATACGCAGTATTTT
size: -; D: TRBD1; J: TRBJ1-1; V: TRBV27; CDR3: CASSEGTGVHTEAFF; DNA: TGTGCCAGCAGTGAAGGGACAGGGGTACACACTGAAGCTTTCTTT
size: -; D: -; J: TRBJ1-2; V: TRBV18; CDR3: CASSPSLGNRGYTF; DNA: TGTGCCAGCTCACCAAGTCTCGGGAACCGCGGCTACACCTTC
size: few; D: TRBD1; J: TRBJ1-1; V: TRBV7-9; CDR3: CASSLAGTGGPEAFF; DNA: TGTGCCAGCAGCCTGGCCGGGACAGGGGGCCCTGAAGCTTTCTTT
size: -; D: -; J: TRBJ2-3; V: TRBV5-1; CDR3: CASSLAVTDTQYF; DNA: TGCGCCAGCAGCTTGGCCGTGACAGATACGCAGTATTTT
size: -; D: TRBD1; J: TRBJ2-3; V: TRBV5-1; CDR3: CASSLSGTGRRTQYF; DNA: TGCGCCAGCAGCTTGAGTGGGACAGGGAGACGTACGCAGTATTTT
size: -; D: TRBD1; J: TRBJ1-2; V: TRBV19; CDR3: CASSDRGEGYTF; DNA: TGTGCCAGTTCGGACAGGGGGGAAGGCTACACCTTC
size: few; D: -; J: TRBJ2-3; V: TRBV27; CDR3: CASRQGWATDTQYF; DNA: TGTGCCAGCAGACAGGGTTGGGCCACAGATACGCAGTATTTT
size: -; D: TRBD1; J: TRBJ1-5; V: TRBV19; CDR3: CASSSGQGSNQPQHF; DNA: TGTGCCAGTAGTTCGGGACAGGGTAGCAATCAGCCCCAGCATTTT
size: few; D: -; J: TRBJ1-1; V: TRBV19; CDR3: CASSARGRNTEAFF; DNA: TGTGCCAGTAGTGCCAGGGGACGGAACACTGAAGCTTTCTTT
size: -; D: -; J: TRBJ2-1; V: TRBV7-7; CDR3: CASSLGASEGNEQFF; DNA: TGTGCCAGCAGCTTAGGGGCTAGCGAGGGCAATGAGCAGTTCTTC
size: once; D: -; J: TRBJ2-1; V: TRBV5-1; CDR3: CASSASLSSSYNEQFF; DNA: TGCGCCAGCAGCGCCTCGTTATCGAGCTCCTACAATGAGCAGTTCTTC
size: few; D: -; J: TRBJ1-1; V: TRBV12-5; CDR3: CASGFLDSNTEAFF; DNA: TGTGCTAGTGGTTTTCTGGACAGTAACACTGAAGCTTTCTTT
size: -; D: -; J: TRBJ2-3; V: TRBV6-5; CDR3: CASSPSGSAQYF; DNA: TGTGCCAGCAGTCCTTCTGGGAGTGCGCAGTATTTT
size: -; D: TRBD1; J: TRBJ1-2; V: TRBV6-5; CDR3: CASSFTQGTGNYGYTF; DNA: TGTGCCAGCAGTTTCACACAAGGGACAGGGAACTATGGCTACACCTTC
size: once; D: TRBD1; J: TRBJ1-2; V: TRBV7-9; CDR3: CASSLGRGDRAYGYTF; DNA: TGTGCCAGCAGCTTAGGAAGGGGGGACAGAGCCTATGGCTACACCTTC